This TCR beta chain emerged from a study of shared clonotypes between healthy human individuals. Study-level findings and limits: Researchers found naive subsets generally carried larger estimated richness than memory subsets. Although depth was large, rarefaction showed that sequencing of the sorted subsets was incomplete. Sampling covered nothing but blood. Tissue TCR repertoires likely differ from those found in blood.

The CDR3 consists of 14 residues. The germline V gene has CDR1 SGHRS and CDR2 YFSETQ. V gave up 0 bases and J gave up 0 bases, with 7 bases separating them. As to this clone: Its antigen is unidentified. Other DNA variants within this sample encode the same CDR3.

Profiling relied on immunoSEQ multiplex PCR, and the TCRdb table lists in-frame clones only, not all of them. Of 1.6 million or so clones listed, roughly 98.5% are singletons. The V and J genes are TRBV5-1 and TRBJ2-7; D ambiguous. Material: naive CD4+ T cells sorted from blood. Subset in this sample: CD45RA+ positively selected. The origin of this receptor is a young man in good health. The CDR3 sequence: CASSLVSGSYEQYF. The CDR3 region has the DNA TGCGCCAGCAGCTTGGTCTCGGGCTCCTACGAGCAGTACTTC.